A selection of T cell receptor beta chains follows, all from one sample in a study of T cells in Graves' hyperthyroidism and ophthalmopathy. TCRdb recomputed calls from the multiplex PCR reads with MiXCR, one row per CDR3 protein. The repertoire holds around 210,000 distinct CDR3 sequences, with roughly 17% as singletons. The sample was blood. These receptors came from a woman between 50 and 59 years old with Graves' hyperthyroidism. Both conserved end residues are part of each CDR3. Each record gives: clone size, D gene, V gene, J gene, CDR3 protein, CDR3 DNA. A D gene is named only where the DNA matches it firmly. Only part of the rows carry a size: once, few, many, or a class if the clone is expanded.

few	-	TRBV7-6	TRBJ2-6	CASSLDPTRFSGANVLTF	TGTGCCAGCAGCTTGGACCCAACTAGATTCTCTGGGGCCAACGTCCTGACTTTC
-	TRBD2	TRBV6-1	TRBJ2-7	CASSTLAEAYEQYF	TGTGCCAGCAGTACGCTAGCGGAGGCCTACGAGCAGTACTTC
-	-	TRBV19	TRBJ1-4	CASSMFVGSATNEKLFF	TGTGCCAGTAGTATGTTCGTGGGGTCAGCAACTAATGAAAAACTGTTTTTT
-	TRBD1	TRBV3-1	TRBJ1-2	CASSPRDRDTLSSGYTF	TGTGCCAGCAGCCCTCGGGACAGGGACACTCTATCTTCAGGCTACACCTTC
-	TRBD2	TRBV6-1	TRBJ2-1	CASSIAGPHDEQFF	TGTGCCAGTTCAATAGCGGGACCACACGATGAGCAGTTCTTC
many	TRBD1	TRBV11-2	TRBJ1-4	CASSFGDRGNEKLFF	TGTGCCAGCAGCTTCGGAGACAGGGGGAATGAAAAACTGTTTTTT
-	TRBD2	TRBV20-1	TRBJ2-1	CSAHLSGRSPYNEQFF	TGCAGTGCTCATCTTAGCGGGAGGAGTCCCTACAATGAGCAGTTCTTC
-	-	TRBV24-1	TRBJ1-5	CATSDHRVNQPQHF	TGTGCCACCAGTGATCACAGAGTCAATCAGCCCCAGCATTTT
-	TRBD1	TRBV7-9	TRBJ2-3	CASSKSGTGDTDTQYF	TGTGCCAGCAGCAAATCCGGGACAGGGGACACAGATACGCAGTATTTT
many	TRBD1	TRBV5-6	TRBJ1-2	CASSMPGQGAYGYTF	TGTGCCAGCAGCATGCCGGGACAGGGGGCCTATGGCTACACCTTC
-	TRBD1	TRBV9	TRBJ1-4	CASSARQGGRGTNEKLFF	TGTGCCAGCAGCGCCCGACAGGGAGGGCGGGGAACTAATGAAAAACTGTTTTTT
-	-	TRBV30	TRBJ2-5	CARGVGETQHF	TGTGCGAGGGGGGTGGGGGAGACCCAGCACTTC
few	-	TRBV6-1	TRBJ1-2	CASSEIAGVDGYTF	TGTGCCAGCAGTGAAATCGCAGGGGTCGATGGCTACACCTTC
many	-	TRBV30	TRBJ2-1	CAWSAGRDNEQFF	TGTGCCTGGAGTGCGGGACGCGACAATGAGCAGTTCTTC
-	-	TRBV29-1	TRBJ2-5	CSPQGEGLYF	TGCAGTCCCCAGGGGGAGGGGTTGTACTTC
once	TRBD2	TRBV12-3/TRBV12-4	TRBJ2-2	CASGTSGTGELFF	TGTGCCAGCGGGACTAGCGGCACCGGGGAGCTGTTTTTT
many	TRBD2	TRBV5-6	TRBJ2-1	CASKRPGLGDNEQFF	TGTGCCAGCAAAAGACCGGGACTAGGAGACAATGAGCAGTTCTTC
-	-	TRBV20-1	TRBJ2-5	CSADQEYF	TGCAGTGCCGATCAAGAGTACTTC
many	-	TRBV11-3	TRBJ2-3	CASSLDRPPGTQYF	TGTGCCAGCAGCTTAGATCGACCCCCAGGAACGCAGTATTTT
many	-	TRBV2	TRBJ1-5	CASSSGKGQPQHF	TGTGCCAGCAGCTCAGGGAAGGGTCAGCCCCAGCATTTT
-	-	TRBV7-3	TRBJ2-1	CASSQGSGEQFF	TGTGCCAGCAGCCAGGGTTCCGGAGAGCAGTTCTTC
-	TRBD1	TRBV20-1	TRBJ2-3	CSAPGQWASDTQYF	TGCAGTGCCCCGGGACAGTGGGCTTCAGATACGCAGTATTTT
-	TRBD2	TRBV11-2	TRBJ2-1	CASRPAGLAGENNEQFF	TGTGCCAGCAGACCTGCGGGACTAGCGGGAGAAAACAATGAGCAGTTCTTC
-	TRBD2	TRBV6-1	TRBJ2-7	CASSERSSGSRSEQYF	TGTGCCAGCAGTGAACGGAGTAGCGGGAGTCGAAGCGAGCAGTACTTC
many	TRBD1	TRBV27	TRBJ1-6	CASSLRSGQGEDSPLHF	TGTGCCAGCAGTTTACGGTCGGGGCAGGGGGAGGATTCACCCCTCCACTTT
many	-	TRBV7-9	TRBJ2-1	CASTPPGQRDNEQFF	TGTGCCAGCACCCCCCCCGGGCAGCGAGACAATGAGCAGTTCTTC
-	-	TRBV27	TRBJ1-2	CASRTIQIKEDGYTF	TGTGCCAGCCGCACAATACAGATTAAGGAAGATGGCTACACCTTC
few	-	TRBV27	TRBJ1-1	CSSSHGGVSGSEAFF	TGTTCCAGCAGCCACGGGGGGGTATCGGGATCTGAAGCTTTCTTT
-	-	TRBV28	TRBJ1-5	CASTPGRLSNQPQHF	TGTGCCAGCACCCCGGGGAGACTTAGCAATCAGCCCCAGCATTTT
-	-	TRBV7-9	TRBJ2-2	CASSFASGELFF	TGTGCCAGCAGCTTCGCCTCCGGGGAGCTGTTTTTT
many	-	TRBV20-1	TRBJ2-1	CSATPLSSYNEQFF	TGCAGTGCTACCCCCCTGAGCTCCTACAATGAGCAGTTCTTC
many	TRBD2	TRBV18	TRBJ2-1	CASSPASGSRNEQFF	TGTGCCAGCTCACCGGCGAGCGGGAGTCGCAATGAGCAGTTCTTC
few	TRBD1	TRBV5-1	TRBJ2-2	CASSFTWTGTSTGELFF	TGCGCCAGCAGCTTTACCTGGACAGGAACCTCCACCGGGGAGCTGTTTTTT
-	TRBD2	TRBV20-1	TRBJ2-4	CSARDYLGTSGRSKNIQYF	TGCAGTGCTAGAGATTATCTAGGGACTAGCGGGAGGTCCAAAAACATTCAGTACTTC